Reported below is one TCR beta chain. The clone's antigen remains unknown. No much larger clone is present one base from it, and per-base qualities are unavailable. Other DNA sequences in this sample translate to the same CDR3. The data were obtained in a study of shared clonotypes between healthy human individuals (dated by TCRdb to about 2020). About the study as a whole: A couple of women and three men aged 18 to 49 years were included in the cohort. Per donor, three plates each were used for CD4 naive and CD4 memory, two for CD8 naive, and one for CD8 memory. To estimate repertoire size and how much clonotypes are shared between individuals, the study performed deep sequencing of blood TCR repertoires from 4 to 6 healthy adults. Different laboratories and diverse techniques were used to prepare libraries and sequence TCR repertoires, to increase sequencing depth and limit assay-specific biases. Each donor's leukapheresis produced roughly between roughly 0.85 and 10 billion PBMCs. Points the paper makes about the study in general: Incomplete sequencing was indicated by rarefaction of sorted-subset datasets, despite the large sequencing depth. Higher generation probabilities were observed for clonotypes shared by all four sorted-subset donors than for non-shared clonotypes. Based on pairwise subsampling, the degree of clonotype sharing among donors was expected to be affected by sequencing depth. Only blood was sampled, and tissue TCR repertoires likely differ from those in blood. Naive subsets generally had larger estimated clonotype richness than memory subsets did. Approximately 5% of naive CD4, roughly 3.5% of naive CD8, 2% to 2.5% of memory CD4, and more than 0.35% of memory CD8 clonotypes were shared across a few donors. Because the study included only a small number of donors, the genetic and exposure-history diversity represented was limited.

Donors were healthy HIV-negative adults with no recently reported acute infections or vaccinations. All donors were Caucasian adults living in Nashville, Tennessee, USA. Magnetic negative selection was used to enrich CD4+ T cells, after which naive cells were positively selected on CD45RA and the negative fraction became the memory subset. Blood was obtained by leukapheresis, after which PBMCs were separated by Ficoll-Histopaque density gradient centrifugation and cryopreserved in liquid nitrogen vapor phase. Analytical flow cytometry was used to check the purity and quantity of every magnetically sorted T cell population. From each sorted fraction, genomic DNA was isolated and quantified by UV absorbance on a Nanodrop 2000c. CDR1 LNHDA and CDR2 SQIVND are derived from the germline V gene (reference sequence). Inclusive of the bounding cysteine and phenylalanine, the CDR3 is 14 residues long. CDR3 DNA only is kept here, 42 bases in frame from base 1. Trimming accounts for 7 bases at V and 3 bases at J, while the number of junction bases matched to no gene is 6.

Using the deep immunoSEQ assay, TCR CDR3 regions were amplified from genomic DNA by multiplex PCR. For each cell subset, the extracted genomic DNA was distributed evenly across all wells of several immunoSEQ 96-well plates, and each plate served as one replicate. For sorted subsets, each replicate PCR was loaded with roughly 0.2 ug genomic DNA, equivalent to about 30,000 T cell genomes. Purified libraries were quantified with a Qubit 3.0 fluorometer, sized on a Bioanalyzer 2100, and re-quantified with the KAPA Library Quantification kit. Each immunoSEQ 96-well plate was sequenced on its own single-read 150-cycle Illumina NextSeq 550 flow cell. Under the source paper's analysis protocol: The immunoSEQ output contained only junctional sequences without quality scores, so filtering could not match that applied to full-length reads. Sequences were annotated with PyIR, a Python wrapper for IgBLAST v1.9, and V/J genes and CDR3 were assigned using IMGT germline references. Reads were removed for weak V/J assignments (E-value above 1e-6), missing CDR3, stop codons, out-of-frame junctions, or ambiguous translated residues. V3J clonotypes were defined as sequences sharing an identical inferred V gene, J gene, and CDR3 amino acid sequence. To compute the percentage overlap between repertoires, the number of shared unique clonotypes was divided by the size of the smaller repertoire. Three approaches were used to assess repertoire richness: RTK rarefaction, the Chao1 estimator, and Recon v2.1 estimates of unobserved clonotypes. For all TCRbeta clonotypes obtained by the gDNA method from four donors, generation probabilities were computed with OLGA. TCRdb limited this immuneACCESS table to in-frame rearrangements with V and J called. A share of clones is missing; checked studies link under half to unresolved V genes, and the rest is unexplained. V and J calls plus clone size are reproduced from that table; the DNA served to infer D and trimming. The sample table contains fewer than 3 million clones; only one count was recorded for 92% of them. The ten largest make up around 0.38% of the sample.

Recombination connected TRBV19 to TRBJ1-5, and 7 junction bases match TRBD1. Sequencing was performed on naive CD4+ T cells from PBMCs. The sample's cell subset or site label, decoded: CD45RA+ positively selected. The sequence was collected from a young man in good health. Some clones in this sample may be carry-over from other donors' samples. CDR3 sequence: CASNRDRVNQPQHF. The base sequence is TGTGCCAGTAATCGCGACAGGGTCAATCAGCCCCAGCATTTT.